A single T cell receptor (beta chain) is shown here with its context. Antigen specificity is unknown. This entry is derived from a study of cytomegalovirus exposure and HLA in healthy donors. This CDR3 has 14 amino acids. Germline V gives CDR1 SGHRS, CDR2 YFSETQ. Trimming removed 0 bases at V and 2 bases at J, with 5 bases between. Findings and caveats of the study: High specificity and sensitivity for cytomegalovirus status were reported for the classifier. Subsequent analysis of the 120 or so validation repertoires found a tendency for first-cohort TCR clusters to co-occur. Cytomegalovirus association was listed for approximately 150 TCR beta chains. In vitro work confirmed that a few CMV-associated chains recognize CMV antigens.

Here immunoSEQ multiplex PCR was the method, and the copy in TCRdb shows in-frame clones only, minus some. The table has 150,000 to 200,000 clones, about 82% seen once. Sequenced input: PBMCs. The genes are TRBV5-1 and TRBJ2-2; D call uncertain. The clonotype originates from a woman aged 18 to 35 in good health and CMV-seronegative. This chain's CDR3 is CASSLDINTGELFF. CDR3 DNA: TGCGCCAGCAGCTTGGACATTAACACCGGGGAGCTGTTTTTT.